This TCR beta chain is drawn from a study of blood T cells in healthy people across ages (dated by TCRdb to the mid-2010s). Some background on the complete study: In model experiments, roughly one uniquely barcoded TCR beta cDNA molecule per two T cells was captured by template switching. The study measured age-related changes in TCR beta repertoire diversity using deep sequencing normalized with unique cDNA molecular identifiers. The donors were split into four age groups: young (average 16 years), middle-aged (around 37), aged (approximately 60) and long-lived (roughly 88). Using the same blood draw, the study looked at two additional independent replicas of 1 million unique cDNA reads for two donors, one aged 18 to 30 and the other aged 80 or older. To avoid experimental bias, donors of different ages were randomly spread across the sequencing lanes. Overall results and qualifications from the work: The long-lived group showed more naive CD4+ T cells, fewer expanded clones and increased TCR diversity than the aged group, suggesting age selection. There was a strong correlation between observed TCR beta diversity and the percentage of naive T cells measured by flow cytometry. Donor CMV infection status was unknown, potentially confounding age-related changes in expanded clonotypes. Because profiling used bulk unsorted PBMCs, naive and antigen-experienced compartments could not be compared conclusively. Observed TCR beta diversity per million T cells fell roughly linearly with age, and a significant reduction was already apparent by age roughly 40. Estimates of total diversity from one million sequenced T cells were regarded as lower bounds and underestimates.

The cysteine opens and the phenylalanine closes a CDR3 of 12 amino acids. Only the CDR3 DNA is retained, 36 bases long and in frame from the first base. Trimming costs V 6 bases and J 9 bases, and their ends lie 14 bases apart. The donors were 40 or so Caucasian individuals from Russia, aged roughly 6 to 90 years, who were systemically healthy. Each donor gave roughly 9 milliliters of peripheral blood, drawn into EDTA-treated Vacutainer tubes. Ficoll-Paque density-gradient centrifugation was used to isolate PBMCs, with at least 7 million per sample. Total RNA was extracted from PBMCs with Trizol reagent, with at least 5.5 micrograms obtained per sample. For every donor, flow cytometry on a PBMC aliquot measured the percentage of naive CD45RAhigh/CD27high T cells. The library was generated by 5' RACE. These reads were obtained on an Illumina HiSeq 2500. A second PCR of roughly 6 to 11 cycles was run with a J-beta primer mix and a sample-barcoded 5' primer. Each TCR beta cDNA molecule received a unique molecular identifier from a template-switch 5' adaptor carrying 12 random nucleotides. Each sample yielded at least 2.5 million CDR3-containing paired-end reads. The Mint cDNA synthesis kit, primed by a TRBC-specific oligonucleotide, was used to synthesize first-strand cDNA from all RNA. Following uracil-DNA glycosylase treatment, all cDNA underwent a first 18-cycle PCR with the universal primers M1SS and BC2_uni_R. The published analysis was carried out like this. Normalization of each sample was performed by random selection of 1 million high-quality reads, each carrying a distinct molecular identifier. Reads with shared molecular identifiers were discarded instead of being binned into consensus sequences. CDR3 identification, clonotype clustering and error correction used MiTCR with a Q25 quality threshold and the strictest error-elimination algorithm. A nonparametric unseen species model with Euler transformation was used to estimate lower-bound total TCR beta diversity. TCRdb cleaned the public reads at Q25 with fastp, built clones with MiXCR and kept in-frame beta chains. For every CDR3 protein sequence, its rows merge into one entry that carries the most common genes and DNA. The V and J calls were determined by TCRdb, not by the authors. Across this sample there are roughly 1.7 million distinct CDR3 sequences, with about 31% seen only once. The ten largest clonotypes hold approximately 10% of the sample.

This clonotype was observed a few times. What this receptor recognizes is not known. No base qualities exist here, and no much larger clone lies one base off it. Sample: blood. Rearrangement joined TRBV12-3 or TRBV12-4 to TRBJ1-1; no D gene can be assigned with confidence. The TCR comes from a woman under 40 in good health. CDR3 loop: CASSLLTLKAFF. The DNA sequence is as follows: TGTGCCAGCAGCCTCTTAACCCTAAAAGCTTTCTTT.